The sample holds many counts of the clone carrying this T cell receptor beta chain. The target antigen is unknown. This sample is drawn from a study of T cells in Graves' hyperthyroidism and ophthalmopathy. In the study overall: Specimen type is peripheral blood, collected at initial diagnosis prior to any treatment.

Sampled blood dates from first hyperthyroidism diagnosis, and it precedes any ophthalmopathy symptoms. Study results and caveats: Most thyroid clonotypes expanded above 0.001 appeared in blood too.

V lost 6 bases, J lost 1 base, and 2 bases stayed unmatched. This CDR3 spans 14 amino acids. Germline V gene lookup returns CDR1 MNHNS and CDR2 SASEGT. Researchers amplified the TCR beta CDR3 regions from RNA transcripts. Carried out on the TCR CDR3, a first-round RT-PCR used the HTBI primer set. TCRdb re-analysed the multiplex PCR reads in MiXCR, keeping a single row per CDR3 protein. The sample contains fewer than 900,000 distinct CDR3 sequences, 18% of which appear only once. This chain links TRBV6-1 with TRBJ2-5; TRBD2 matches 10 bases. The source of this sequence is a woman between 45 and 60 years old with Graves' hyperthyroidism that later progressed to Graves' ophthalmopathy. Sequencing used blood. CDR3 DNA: TGTGCCAGCAGCTGGACTAGCGGCCAAGAGACCCAGTACTTC. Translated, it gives CASSWTSGQETQYF.